This TCR beta chain emerged from a study of neoadjuvant anti-PD-1 for oral cavity cancer. Generated by immunoSEQ multiplex PCR, the TCRdb table keeps only in-frame clones and is missing some. Of roughly 6,600 clones listed, around 40% are singletons. The patients had HPV-negative, locally advanced oral cavity squamous cell carcinoma. This clone appeared a few times. The TCR originated in a person aged 35-79 years with oral cavity squamous cell carcinoma. The material was tumor tissue, obtained before nivolumab (anti-PD-1) treatment.

CDR3 DNA: TGTGCCAGCAGCTTACCCCCGGCAGGGAAGGACTATGGCTACACCTTC. Its translation is CASSLPPAGKDYGYTF. The chain couples TRBV7-2 to TRBJ1-2, with D possibly being TRBD1 (5 bases). Trimming took 2 bases from V and 3 from J, leaving 16 bases between them. The CDR3 is 16 amino acids. Per the germline V gene, CDR1 is SGHTA and CDR2 is FQGNSA.